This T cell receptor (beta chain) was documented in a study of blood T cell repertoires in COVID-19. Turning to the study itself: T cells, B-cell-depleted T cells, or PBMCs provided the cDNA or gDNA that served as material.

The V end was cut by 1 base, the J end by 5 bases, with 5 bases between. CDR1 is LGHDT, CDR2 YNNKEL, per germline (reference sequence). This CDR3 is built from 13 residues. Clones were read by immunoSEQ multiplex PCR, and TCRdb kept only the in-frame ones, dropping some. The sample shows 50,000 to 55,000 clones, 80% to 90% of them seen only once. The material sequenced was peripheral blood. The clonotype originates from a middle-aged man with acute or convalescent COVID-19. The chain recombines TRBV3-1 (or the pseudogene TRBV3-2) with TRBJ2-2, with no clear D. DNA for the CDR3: TGTGCCAGCAGCCAAGTATATACCGGGGAGCTGTTTTTT. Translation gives CASSQVYTGELFF.